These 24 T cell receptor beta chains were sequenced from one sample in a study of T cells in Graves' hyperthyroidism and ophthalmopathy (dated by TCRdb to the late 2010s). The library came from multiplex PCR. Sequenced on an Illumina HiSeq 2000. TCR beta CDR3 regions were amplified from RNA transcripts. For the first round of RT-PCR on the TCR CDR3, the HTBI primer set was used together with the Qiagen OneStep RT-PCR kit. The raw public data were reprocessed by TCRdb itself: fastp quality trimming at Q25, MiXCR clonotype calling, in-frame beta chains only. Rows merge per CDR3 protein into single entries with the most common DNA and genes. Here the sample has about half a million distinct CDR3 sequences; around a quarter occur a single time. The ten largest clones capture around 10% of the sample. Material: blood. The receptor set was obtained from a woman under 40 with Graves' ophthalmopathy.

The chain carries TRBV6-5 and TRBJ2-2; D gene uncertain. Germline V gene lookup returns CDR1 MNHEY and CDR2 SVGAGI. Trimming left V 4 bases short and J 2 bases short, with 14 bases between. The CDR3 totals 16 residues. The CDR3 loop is CASSLELTPNTGELFF. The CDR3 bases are TGTGCCAGCAGTTTAGAGCTGACTCCTAACACCGGGGAGCTGTTTTTT.

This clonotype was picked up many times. The CDR3 sequence is CASSYPKTGIYEQYF. The CDR3 DNA reads as TGTGCCAGCAGTTACCCCAAGACAGGGATCTACGAGCAGTACTTC. This chain connects TRBV6-5 to TRBJ2-7; 7 bases are a match to TRBD1. With 2 bases clipped from V and 3 bases from J, the junction kept 7 bases outside the gene matches. Germline CDR1 MNHEY, CDR2 SVGAGI. This CDR3 spans 15 amino acids.

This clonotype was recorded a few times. CDR3 bases: TGTGCCAGCACCCCCGTGGACACCTCATCCTATGGCTACACCTTC. Encoded protein: CASTPVDTSSYGYTF. The V and J genes are TRBV5-6 and TRBJ1-2; D possibly corresponds to TRBD1 (5 bases). Trimming took 6 bases from V and 4 from J, leaving 19 bases between them. The germline V gene encodes CDR1 SGHDT and CDR2 YYEEEE. CDR3 length: 15 amino acids. Based on the CDR3 plus reference TRBV5-6 and TRBJ1-2, the full variable domain is DAGVTQSPTHLIKTRGQQVTLRCSPKSGHDTVSWYQQALGQGPQFIFQYYEEEERQRGNFPDRFSGHQFPNYSSELNVNALLLGDSALYLCASTPVDTSSYGYTFGSGTRLTVV.

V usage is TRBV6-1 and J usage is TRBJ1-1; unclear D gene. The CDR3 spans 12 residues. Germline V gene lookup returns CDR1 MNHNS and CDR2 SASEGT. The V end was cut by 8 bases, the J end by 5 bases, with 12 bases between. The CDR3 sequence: CASHSHFTEAFF. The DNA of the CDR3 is TGTGCCAGCCACTCCCATTTTACTGAAGCTTTCTTT.

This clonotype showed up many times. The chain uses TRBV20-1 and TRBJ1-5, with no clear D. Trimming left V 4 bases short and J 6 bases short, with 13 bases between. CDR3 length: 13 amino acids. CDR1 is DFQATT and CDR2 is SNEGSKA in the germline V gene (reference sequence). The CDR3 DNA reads TGCAGTGCTAATAAAGATTCAGCTCAGCCCCAGCATTTT. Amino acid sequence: CSANKDSAQPQHF.

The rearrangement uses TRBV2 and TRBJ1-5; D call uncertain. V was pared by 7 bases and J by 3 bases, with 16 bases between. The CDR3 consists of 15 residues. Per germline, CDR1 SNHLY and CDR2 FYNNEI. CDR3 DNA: TGTGCCAGCACCCCCGTTGGAGATACCAATCAGCCCCAGCATTTT. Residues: CASTPVGDTNQPQHF.

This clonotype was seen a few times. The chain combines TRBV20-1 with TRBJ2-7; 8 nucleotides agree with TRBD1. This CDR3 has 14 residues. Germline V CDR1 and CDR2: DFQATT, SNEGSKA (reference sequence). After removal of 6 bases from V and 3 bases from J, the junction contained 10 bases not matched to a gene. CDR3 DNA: TGCAGTGCCAAGGACAGGGACAGCTTCTACGAGCAGTACTTC. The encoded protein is CSAKDRDSFYEQYF.

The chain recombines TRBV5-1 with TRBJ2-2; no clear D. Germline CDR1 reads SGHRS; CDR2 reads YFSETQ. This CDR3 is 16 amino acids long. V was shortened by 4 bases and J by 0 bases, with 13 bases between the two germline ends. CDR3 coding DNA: TGCGCCAGCAGCGCACAGACAAGGGCGAACACCGGGGAGCTGTTTTTT. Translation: CASSAQTRANTGELFF.

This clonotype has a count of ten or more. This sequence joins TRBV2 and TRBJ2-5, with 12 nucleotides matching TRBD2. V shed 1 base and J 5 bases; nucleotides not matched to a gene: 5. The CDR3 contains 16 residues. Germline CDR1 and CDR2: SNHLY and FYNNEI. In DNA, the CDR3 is TGTGCCAGCAGTGAAGAGTCGCTAGCGGGGGGGGAGACCCAGTACTTC. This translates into CASSEESLAGGETQYF.

As DNA, the CDR3 is TGTGCTAGTGGGGATACAGGGGTCTTGAGCGGGGGTAAAAATGAGCAGTTCTTC. It codes for CASGDTGVLSGGKNEQFF. The chain couples TRBV12-5 to TRBJ2-1, with a weak D call TRBD2 (8 bases). V shed 6 bases and J shed 7 bases, with 28 bases lying between them. The CDR3 spans 18 residues. From germline, CDR1 is LGHNT and CDR2 FRNRAP.

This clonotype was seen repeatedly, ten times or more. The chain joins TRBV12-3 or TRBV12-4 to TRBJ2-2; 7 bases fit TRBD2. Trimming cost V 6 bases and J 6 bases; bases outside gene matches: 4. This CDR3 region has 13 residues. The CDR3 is CASRSGLAGELFF. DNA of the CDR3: TGTGCCAGCAGATCTGGACTAGCCGGGGAGCTGTTTTTT.

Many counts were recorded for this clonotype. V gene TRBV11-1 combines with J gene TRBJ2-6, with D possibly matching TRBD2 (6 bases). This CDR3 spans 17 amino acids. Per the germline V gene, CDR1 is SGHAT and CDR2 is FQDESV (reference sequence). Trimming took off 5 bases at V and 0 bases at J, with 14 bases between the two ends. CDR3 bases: TGTGCCAGCAGCGGCAGGGACTGGAGCTCTGGGGCCAACGTCCTGACTTTC. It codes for CASSGRDWSSGANVLTF.

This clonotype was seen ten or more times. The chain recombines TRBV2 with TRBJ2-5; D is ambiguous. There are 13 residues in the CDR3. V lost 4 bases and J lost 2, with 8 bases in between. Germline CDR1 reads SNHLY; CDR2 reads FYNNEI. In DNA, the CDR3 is TGTGCCAGCAGTGGTACTACTCAAGAGACCCAGTACTTC. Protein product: CASSGTTQETQYF. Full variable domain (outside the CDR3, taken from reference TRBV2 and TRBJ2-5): EPEVTQTPSHQVTQMGQEVILRCVPISNHLYFYWYRQILGQKVEFLVSFYNNEISEKSEIFDDQFSVERPDGSNFTLKIRSTKLEDSAMYFCASSGTTQETQYFGPGTRLLVL.

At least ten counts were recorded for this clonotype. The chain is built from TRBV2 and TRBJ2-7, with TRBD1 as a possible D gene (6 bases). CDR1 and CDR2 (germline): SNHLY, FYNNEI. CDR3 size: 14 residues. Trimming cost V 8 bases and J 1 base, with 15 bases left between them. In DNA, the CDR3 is TGTGCCAGCGTGGGAGAGGACAGATCCTACGAGCAGTACTTC. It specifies CASVGEDRSYEQYF.

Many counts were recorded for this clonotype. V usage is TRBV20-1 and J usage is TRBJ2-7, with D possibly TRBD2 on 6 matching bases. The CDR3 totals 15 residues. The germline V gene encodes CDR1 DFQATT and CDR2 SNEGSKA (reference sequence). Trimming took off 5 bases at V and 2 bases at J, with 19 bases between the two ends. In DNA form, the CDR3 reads TGCAGTGCTCCAGAGACCGCGGCGGGAACCTACGAGCAGTACTTC. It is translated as CSAPETAAGTYEQYF.

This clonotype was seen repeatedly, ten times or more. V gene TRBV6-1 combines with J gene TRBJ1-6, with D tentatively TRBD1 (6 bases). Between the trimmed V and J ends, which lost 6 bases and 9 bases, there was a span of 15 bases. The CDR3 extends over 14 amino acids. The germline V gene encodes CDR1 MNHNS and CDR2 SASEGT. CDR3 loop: CASRAAQGTSPLHF. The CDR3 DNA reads TGTGCCAGCAGAGCGGCACAGGGAACTTCACCCCTCCACTTT.

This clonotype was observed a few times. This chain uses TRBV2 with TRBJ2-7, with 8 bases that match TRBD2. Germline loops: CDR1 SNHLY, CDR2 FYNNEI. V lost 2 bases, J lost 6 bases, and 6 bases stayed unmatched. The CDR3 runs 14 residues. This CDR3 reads CASSENGRAPEQYF. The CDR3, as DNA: TGTGCCAGCAGTGAAAACGGGAGGGCCCCCGAGCAGTACTTC.

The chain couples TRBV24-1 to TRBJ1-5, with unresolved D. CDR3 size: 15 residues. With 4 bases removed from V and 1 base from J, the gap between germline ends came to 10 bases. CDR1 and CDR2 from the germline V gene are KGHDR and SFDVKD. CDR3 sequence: CATSESQTSNQPQHF. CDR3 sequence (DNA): TGTGCCACCAGTGAATCGCAGACCAGCAATCAGCCCCAGCATTTT.

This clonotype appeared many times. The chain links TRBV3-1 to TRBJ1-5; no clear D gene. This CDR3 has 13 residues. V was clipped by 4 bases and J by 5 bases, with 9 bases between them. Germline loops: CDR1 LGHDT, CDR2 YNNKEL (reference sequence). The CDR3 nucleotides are TGTGCCAGCAGCCCCGACGGTTATCAGCCCCAGCATTTT. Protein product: CASSPDGYQPQHF.

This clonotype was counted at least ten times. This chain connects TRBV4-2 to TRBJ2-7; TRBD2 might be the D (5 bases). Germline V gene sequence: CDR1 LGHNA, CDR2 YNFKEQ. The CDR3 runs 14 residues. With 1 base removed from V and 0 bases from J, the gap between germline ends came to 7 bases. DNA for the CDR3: TGTGCCAGCAGCCAAGGGACTTACTCCTACGAGCAGTACTTC. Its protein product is CASSQGTYSYEQYF.

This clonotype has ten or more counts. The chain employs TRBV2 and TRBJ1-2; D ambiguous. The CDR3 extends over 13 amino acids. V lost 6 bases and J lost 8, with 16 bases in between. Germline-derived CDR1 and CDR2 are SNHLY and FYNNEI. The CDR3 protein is CASRVYGRQGYTF. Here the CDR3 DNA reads TGTGCCAGCAGAGTATATGGGAGGCAGGGCTACACCTTC.

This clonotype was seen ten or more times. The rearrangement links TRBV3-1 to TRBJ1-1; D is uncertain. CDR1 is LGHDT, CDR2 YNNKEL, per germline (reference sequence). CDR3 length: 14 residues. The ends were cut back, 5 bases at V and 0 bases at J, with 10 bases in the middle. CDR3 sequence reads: CASSKNNMNTEAFF. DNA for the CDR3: TGTGCCAGCAGCAAGAACAACATGAACACTGAAGCTTTCTTT.

The DNA of the CDR3 is TGTGCCAGCAGCCCCCAGGCAGGGGCGGTCCAAGAGACCCAGTACTTC. Residues: CASSPQAGAVQETQYF. The chain combines TRBV7-3 with TRBJ2-5, with D possibly TRBD1 on 6 matching bases. Germline values: CDR1 SGHTA, CDR2 FQGTGA. Trimming shortened V by 5 bases and J by 1 base, and 17 bases separated the two germline ends. The CDR3 loop spans 16 amino acids.

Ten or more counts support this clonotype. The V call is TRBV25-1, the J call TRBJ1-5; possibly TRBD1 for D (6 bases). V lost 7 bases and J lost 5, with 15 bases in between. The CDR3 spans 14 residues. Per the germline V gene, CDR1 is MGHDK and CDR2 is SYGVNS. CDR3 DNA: TGTGCCAGCAACTCAGGGGCAGGGTATCAGCCCCAGCATTTT. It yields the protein CASNSGAGYQPQHF.